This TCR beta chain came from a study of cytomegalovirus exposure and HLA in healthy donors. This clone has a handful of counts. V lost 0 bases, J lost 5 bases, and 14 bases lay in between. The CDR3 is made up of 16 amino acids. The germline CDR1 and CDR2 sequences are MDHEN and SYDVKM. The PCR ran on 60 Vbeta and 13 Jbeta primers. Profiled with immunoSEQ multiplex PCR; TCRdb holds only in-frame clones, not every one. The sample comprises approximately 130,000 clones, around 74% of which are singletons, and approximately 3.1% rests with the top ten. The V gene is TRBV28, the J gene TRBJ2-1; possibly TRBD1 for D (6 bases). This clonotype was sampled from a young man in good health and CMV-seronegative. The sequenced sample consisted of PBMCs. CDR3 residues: CASSLWAGAPNNEQFF. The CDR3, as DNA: TGTGCCAGCAGTTTATGGGCAGGGGCCCCTAACAATGAGCAGTTCTTC. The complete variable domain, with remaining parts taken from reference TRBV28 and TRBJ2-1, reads DVKVTQSSRYLVKRTGEKVFLECVQDMDHENMFWYRQDPGLGLRLIYFSYDVKMKEKGDIPEGYSVSREKKERFSLILESASTNQTSMYLCASSLWAGAPNNEQFFGPGTRLTVL.